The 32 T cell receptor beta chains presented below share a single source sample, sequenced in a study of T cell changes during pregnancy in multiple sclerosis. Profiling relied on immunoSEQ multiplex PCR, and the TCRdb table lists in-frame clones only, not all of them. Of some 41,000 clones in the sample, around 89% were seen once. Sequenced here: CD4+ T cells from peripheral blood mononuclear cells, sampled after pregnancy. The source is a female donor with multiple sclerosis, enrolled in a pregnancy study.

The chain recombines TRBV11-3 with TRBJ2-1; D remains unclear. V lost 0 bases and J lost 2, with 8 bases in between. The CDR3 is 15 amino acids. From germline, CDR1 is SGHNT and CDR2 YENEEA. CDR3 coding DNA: TGTGCCAGCAGCTTAGAGGCCCTCCCCTACAATGAGCAGTTCTTC. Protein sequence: CASSLEALPYNEQFF.

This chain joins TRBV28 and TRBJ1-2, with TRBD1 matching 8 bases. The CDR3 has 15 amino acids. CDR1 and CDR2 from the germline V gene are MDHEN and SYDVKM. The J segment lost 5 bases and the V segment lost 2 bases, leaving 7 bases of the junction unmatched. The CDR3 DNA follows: TGTGCCAGCAGTTTACCCCAGGGGGCACGATATGGCTACACCTTC. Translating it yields CASSLPQGARYGYTF.

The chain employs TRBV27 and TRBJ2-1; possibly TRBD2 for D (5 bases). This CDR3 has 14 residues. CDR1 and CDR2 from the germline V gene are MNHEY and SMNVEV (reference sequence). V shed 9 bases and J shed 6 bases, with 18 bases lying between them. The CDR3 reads CASWSRELGNEQFF. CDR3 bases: TGTGCCAGTTGGAGTCGGGAATTGGGCAATGAGCAGTTCTTC.

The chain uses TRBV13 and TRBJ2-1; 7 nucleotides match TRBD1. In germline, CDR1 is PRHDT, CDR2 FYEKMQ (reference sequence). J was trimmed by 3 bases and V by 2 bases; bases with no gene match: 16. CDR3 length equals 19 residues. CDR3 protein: CASSLRGKTGPPYYNEQFF. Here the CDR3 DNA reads TGTGCCAGCAGCTTAAGGGGAAAGACAGGGCCTCCCTACTACAATGAGCAGTTCTTC.

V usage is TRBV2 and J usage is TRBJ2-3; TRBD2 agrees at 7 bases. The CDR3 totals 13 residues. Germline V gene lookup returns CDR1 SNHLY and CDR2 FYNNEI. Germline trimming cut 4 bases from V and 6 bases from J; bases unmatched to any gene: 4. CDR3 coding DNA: TGTGCCAGCAGTGGGTGGGAGGGCGATACGCAGTATTTT. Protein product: CASSGWEGDTQYF.

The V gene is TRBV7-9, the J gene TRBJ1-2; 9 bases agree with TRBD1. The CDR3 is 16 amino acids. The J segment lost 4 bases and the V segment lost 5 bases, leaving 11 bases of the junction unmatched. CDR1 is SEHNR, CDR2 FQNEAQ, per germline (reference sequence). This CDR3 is CASSLMGTGLGYGYTF. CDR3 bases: TGTGCCAGCAGCCTGATGGGGACAGGGTTGGGCTATGGCTACACCTTC.

CDR3 DNA sequence: TGCGCCAGCAGCTTGAAGGGGCAAGAGACCCAGTACTTC. It codes for CASSLKGQETQYF. The chain is built from TRBV5-1 and TRBJ2-5, with D maybe TRBD1 (5 bases). The CDR3 length is 13 residues. The V end was cut by 1 base, the J end by 2 bases, with 6 bases between. Germline V gene sequence: CDR1 SGHRS, CDR2 YFSETQ.

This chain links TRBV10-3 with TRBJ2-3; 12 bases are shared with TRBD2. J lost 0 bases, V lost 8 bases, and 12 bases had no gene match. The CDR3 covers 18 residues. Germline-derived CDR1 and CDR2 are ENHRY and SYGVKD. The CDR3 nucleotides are TGTGCCATCGGGGGGCGACTAGCGGGGGCCCCTAGCACAGATACGCAGTATTTT. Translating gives CAIGGRLAGAPSTDTQYF.

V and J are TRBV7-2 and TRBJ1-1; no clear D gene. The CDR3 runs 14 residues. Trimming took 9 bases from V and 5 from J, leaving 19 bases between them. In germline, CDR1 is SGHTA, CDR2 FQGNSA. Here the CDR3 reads CASKKDSGGTEAFF. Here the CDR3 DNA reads TGTGCCAGTAAAAAGGACTCAGGCGGGACTGAAGCTTTCTTT.

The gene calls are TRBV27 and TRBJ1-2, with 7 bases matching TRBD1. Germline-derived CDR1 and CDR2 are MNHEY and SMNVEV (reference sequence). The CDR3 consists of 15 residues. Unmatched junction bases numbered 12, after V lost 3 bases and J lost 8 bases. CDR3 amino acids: CASSFRDSPGGGYTF. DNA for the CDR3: TGTGCCAGCAGTTTCCGGGACAGCCCCGGGGGAGGCTACACCTTC.

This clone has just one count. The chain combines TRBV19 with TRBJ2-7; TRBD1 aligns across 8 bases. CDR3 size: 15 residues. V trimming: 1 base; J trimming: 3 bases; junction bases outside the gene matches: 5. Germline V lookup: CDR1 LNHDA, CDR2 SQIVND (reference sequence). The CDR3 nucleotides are TGTGCCAGTAGTATAGGGACAGGGAAAGGCTACGAGCAGTACTTC. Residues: CASSIGTGKGYEQYF.

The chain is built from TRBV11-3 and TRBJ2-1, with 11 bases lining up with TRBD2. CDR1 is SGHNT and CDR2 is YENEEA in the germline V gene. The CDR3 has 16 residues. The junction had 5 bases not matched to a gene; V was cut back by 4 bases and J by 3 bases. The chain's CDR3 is CASSSSTSGIYNEQFF. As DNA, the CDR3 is TGTGCCAGCAGCTCCTCGACTAGCGGGATCTACAATGAGCAGTTCTTC.

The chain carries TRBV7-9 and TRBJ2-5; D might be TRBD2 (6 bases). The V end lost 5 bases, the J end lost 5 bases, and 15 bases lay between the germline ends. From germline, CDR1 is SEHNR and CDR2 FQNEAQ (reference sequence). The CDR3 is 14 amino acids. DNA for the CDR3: TGTGCCAGCAGCCATTCGGGGGAGGAGGAGACCCAGTACTTC. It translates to CASSHSGEEETQYF.

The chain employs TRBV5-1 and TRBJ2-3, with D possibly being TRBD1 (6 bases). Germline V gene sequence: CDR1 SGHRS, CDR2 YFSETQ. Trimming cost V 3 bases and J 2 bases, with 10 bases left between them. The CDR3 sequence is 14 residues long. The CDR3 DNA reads TGCGCCAGCAGCTCGAACAGGGTCACAGATACGCAGTATTTT. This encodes CASSSNRVTDTQYF.

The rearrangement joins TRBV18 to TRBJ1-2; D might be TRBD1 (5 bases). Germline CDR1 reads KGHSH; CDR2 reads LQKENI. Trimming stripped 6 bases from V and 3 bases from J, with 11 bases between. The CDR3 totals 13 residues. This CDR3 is CASSLGGDYGYTF. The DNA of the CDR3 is TGTGCCAGCTCCCTCGGGGGGGACTATGGCTACACCTTC.

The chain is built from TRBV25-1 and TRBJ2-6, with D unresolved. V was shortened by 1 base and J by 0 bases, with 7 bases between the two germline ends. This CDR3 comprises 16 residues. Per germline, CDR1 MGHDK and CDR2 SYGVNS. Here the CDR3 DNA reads TGTGCCAGCAGTGAATCCCCGAGCTCTGGGGCCAACGTCCTGACTTTC. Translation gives CASSESPSSGANVLTF. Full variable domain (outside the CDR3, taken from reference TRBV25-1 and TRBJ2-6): EADIYQTPRYLVIGTGKKITLECSQTMGHDKMYWYQQDPGMELHLIHYSYGVNSTEKGDLSSESTVSRIRTEHFPLTLESARPSHTSQYLCASSESPSSGANVLTFGAGSRLTVL.

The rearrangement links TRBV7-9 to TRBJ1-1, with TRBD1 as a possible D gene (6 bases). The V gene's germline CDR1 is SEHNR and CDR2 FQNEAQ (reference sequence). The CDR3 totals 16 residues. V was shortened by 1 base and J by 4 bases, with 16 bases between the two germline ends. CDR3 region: CASSLGGRGRTTEAFF. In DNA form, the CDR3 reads TGTGCCAGCAGCTTAGGTGGCAGGGGAAGGACCACTGAAGCTTTCTTT.

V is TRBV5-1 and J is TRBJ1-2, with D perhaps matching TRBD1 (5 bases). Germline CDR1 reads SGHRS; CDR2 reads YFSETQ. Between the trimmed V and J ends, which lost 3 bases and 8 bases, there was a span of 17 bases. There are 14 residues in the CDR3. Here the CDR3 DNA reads TGCGCCAGCAGCTCGTCAGGGCGGGCGGGAGGCTACACCTTC. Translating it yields CASSSSGRAGGYTF.

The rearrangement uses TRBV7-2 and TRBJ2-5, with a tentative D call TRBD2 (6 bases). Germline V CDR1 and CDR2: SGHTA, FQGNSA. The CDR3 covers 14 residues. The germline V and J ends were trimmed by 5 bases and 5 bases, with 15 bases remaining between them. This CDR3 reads CASSPDRGIETQYF. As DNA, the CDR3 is TGTGCCAGCAGCCCGGACCGGGGGATCGAGACCCAGTACTTC.

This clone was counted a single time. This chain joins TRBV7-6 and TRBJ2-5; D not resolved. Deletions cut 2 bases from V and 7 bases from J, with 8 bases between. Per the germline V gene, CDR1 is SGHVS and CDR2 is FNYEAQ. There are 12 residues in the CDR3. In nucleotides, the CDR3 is TGTGCCAGCAGCTTACAGGCAGCGACCCAGTACTTC. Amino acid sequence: CASSLQAATQYF.

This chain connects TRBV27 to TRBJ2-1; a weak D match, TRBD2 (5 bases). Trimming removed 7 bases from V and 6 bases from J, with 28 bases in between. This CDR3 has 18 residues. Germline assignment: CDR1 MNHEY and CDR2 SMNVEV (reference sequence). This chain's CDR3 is CASKYTRVAGGVGNEQFF. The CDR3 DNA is TGTGCCAGCAAATACACAAGAGTCGCGGGTGGAGTTGGCAATGAGCAGTTCTTC.

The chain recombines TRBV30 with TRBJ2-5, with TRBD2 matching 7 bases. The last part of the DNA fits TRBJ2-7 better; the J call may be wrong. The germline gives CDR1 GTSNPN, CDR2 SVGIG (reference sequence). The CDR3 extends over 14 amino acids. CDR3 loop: CAWSWGREESEQYF. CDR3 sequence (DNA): TGTGCCTGGAGCTGGGGGAGGGAAGAGTCCGAGCAGTACTTC.

In nucleotides, the CDR3 is TGTGCCAGCAGTTTGGAGGACAATGAGCAGTTCTTC. Protein product: CASSLEDNEQFF. The rearrangement uses TRBV2 and TRBJ2-1; maybe TRBD2 (5 bases). The CDR3 loop spans 12 amino acids. Germline lookup yields CDR1 SNHLY and CDR2 FYNNEI. The V gene lost 5 bases and the J gene lost 5 bases, with 7 bases spanning the gap.

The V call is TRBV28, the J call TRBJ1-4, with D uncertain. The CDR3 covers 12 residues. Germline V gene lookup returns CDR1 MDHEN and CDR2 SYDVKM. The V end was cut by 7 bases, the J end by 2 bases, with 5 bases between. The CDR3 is CASTHTNEKLFF. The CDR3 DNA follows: TGTGCCAGCACCCATACTAATGAAAAACTGTTTTTT.

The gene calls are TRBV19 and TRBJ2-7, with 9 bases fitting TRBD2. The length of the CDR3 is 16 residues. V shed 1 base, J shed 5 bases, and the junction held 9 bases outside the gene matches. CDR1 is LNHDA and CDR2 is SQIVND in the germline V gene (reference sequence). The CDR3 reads CASSIGSPAGGHEQYF. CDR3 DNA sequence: TGTGCCAGTAGTATAGGGTCGCCAGCGGGAGGTCACGAGCAGTACTTC.

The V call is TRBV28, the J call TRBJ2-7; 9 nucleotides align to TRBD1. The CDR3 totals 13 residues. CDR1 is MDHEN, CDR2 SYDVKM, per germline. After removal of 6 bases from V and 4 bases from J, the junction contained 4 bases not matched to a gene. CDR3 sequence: CASRGGTGYEQYF. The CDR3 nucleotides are TGTGCCAGCAGGGGGGGGACAGGGTACGAGCAGTACTTC. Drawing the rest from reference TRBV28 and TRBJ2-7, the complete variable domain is DVKVTQSSRYLVKRTGEKVFLECVQDMDHENMFWYRQDPGLGLRLIYFSYDVKMKEKGDIPEGYSVSREKKERFSLILESASTNQTSMYLCASRGGTGYEQYFGPGTRLTVT.

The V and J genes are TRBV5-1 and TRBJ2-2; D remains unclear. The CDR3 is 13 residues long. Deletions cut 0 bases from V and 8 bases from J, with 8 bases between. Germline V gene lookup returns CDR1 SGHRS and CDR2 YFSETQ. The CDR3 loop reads CASSLAPLGELFF. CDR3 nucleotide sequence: TGCGCCAGCAGCTTGGCCCCCTTAGGGGAGCTGTTTTTT.

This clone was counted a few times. CDR3 sequence reads: CASSPGSWGRAIDTQYF. In DNA, the CDR3 is TGTGCCAGCAGCCCCGGCTCTTGGGGGAGGGCGATAGATACGCAGTATTTT. The chain couples TRBV7-2 to TRBJ2-3, with TRBD2 matching over 7 bases. J lost 5 bases, V lost 5 bases, and 16 bases had no gene match. CDR3 length: 17 residues. Germline V lookup: CDR1 SGHTA, CDR2 FQGNSA.

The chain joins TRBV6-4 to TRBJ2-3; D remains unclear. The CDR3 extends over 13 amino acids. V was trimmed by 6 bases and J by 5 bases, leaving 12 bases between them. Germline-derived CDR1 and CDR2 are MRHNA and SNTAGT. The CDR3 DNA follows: TGTGCCAGCAGCCCTGGCACCCTAGATACGCAGTATTTT. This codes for CASSPGTLDTQYF.

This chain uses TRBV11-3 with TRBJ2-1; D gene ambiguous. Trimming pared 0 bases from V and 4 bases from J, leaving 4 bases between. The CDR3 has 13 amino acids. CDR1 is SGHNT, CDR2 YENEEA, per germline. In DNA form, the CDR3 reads TGTGCCAGCAGCTTAGATGTATACAATGAGCAGTTCTTC. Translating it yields CASSLDVYNEQFF.

For the CDR3, the DNA is TGTGCCAGCACCCAGGGGCCGAACACTGAAGCTTTCTTT. Its translation: CASTQGPNTEAFF. V and J are TRBV6-5 and TRBJ1-1; tentative D call: TRBD1 (6 bases). The CDR3 totals 13 residues. The germline V and J ends were trimmed by 7 bases and 1 base, with 10 bases remaining between them. The germline V gene encodes CDR1 MNHEY and CDR2 SVGAGI.

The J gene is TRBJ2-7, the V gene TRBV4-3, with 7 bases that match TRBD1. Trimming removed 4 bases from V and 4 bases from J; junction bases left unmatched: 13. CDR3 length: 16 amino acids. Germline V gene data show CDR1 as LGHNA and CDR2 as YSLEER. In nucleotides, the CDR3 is TGCGCCAGCAGCCCCGCGAGACAGGGTTTAGGGTACGAGCAGTACTTC. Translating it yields CASSPARQGLGYEQYF.